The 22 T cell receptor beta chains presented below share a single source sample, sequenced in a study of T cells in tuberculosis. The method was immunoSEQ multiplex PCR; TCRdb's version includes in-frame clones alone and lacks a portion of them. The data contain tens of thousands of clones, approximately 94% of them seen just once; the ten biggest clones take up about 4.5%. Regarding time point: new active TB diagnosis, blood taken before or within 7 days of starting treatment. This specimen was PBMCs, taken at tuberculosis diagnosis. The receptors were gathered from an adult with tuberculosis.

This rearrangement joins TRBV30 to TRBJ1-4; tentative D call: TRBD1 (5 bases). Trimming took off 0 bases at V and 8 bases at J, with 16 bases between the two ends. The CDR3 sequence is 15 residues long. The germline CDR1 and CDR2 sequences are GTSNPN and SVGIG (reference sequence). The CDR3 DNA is TGTGCCTGGAGTGTACAGGACCTACTATGGGAAAAACTGTTTTTT. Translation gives CAWSVQDLLWEKLFF.

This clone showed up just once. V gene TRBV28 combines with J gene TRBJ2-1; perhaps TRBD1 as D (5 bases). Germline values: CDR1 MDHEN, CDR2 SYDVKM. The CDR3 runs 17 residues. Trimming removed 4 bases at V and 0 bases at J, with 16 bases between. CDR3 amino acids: CASSSPSRTNSYNEQFF. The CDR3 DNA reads TGTGCCAGCAGTTCCCCGTCTCGGACAAACTCCTACAATGAGCAGTTCTTC. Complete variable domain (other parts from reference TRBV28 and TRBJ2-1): DVKVTQSSRYLVKRTGEKVFLECVQDMDHENMFWYRQDPGLGLRLIYFSYDVKMKEKGDIPEGYSVSREKKERFSLILESASTNQTSMYLCASSSPSRTNSYNEQFFGPGTRLTVL.

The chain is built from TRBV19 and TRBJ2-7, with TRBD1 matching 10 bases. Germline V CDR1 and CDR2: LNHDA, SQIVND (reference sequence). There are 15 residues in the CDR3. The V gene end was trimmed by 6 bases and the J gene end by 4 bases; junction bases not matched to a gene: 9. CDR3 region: CASRGGTGEFYEQYF. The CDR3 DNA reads TGTGCCAGTAGGGGGGGGACAGGGGAATTTTACGAGCAGTACTTC.

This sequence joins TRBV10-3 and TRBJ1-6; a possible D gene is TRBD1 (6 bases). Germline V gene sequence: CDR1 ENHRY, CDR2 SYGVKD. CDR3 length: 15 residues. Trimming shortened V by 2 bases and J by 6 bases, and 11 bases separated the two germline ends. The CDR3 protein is CAISETTGTNSPLHF. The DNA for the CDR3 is TGTGCCATCAGTGAGACAACAGGGACTAATTCACCCCTCCACTTT.

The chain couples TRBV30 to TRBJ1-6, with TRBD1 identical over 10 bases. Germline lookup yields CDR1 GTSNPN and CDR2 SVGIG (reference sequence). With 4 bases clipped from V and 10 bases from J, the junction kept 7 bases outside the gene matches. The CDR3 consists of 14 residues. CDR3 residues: CAWTRDRGRSPLHF. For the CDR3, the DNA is TGTGCCTGGACCCGGGACAGGGGCCGATCACCCCTCCACTTT.

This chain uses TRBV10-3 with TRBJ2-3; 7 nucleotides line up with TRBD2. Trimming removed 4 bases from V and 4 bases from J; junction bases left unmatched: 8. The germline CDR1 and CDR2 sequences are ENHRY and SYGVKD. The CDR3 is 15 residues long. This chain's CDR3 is CAISGTSRGADTQYF. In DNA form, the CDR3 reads TGTGCCATCAGTGGGACATCACGGGGGGCAGATACGCAGTATTTT.

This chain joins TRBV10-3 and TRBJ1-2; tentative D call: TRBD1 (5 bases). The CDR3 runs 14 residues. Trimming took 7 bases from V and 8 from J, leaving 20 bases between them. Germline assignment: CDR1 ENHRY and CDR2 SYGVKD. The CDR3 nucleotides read TGTGCCATCACCGGGGGGTTGCAGACCCAAGGCTACACCTTC. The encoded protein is CAITGGLQTQGYTF.

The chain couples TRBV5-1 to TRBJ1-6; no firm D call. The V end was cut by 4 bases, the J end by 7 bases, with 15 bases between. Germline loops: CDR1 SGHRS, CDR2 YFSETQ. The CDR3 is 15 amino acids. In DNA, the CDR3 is TGCGCCAGCAGCACGACCGTCGCCGGGAATTCACCCCTCCACTTT. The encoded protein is CASSTTVAGNSPLHF.

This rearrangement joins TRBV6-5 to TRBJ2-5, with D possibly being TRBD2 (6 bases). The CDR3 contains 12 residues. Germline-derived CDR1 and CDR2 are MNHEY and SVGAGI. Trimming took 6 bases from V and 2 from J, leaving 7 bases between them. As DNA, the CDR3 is TGTGCCAGCAGGGGGGGACAAGAGACCCAGTACTTC. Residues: CASRGGQETQYF.

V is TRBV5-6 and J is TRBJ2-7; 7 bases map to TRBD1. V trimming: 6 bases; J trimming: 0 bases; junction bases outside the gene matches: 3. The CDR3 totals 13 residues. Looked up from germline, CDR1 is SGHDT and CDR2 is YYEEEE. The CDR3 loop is CASIGQDSYEQYF. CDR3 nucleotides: TGTGCCAGCATAGGACAGGACTCCTACGAGCAGTACTTC. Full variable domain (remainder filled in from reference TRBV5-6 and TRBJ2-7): DAGVTQSPTHLIKTRGQQVTLRCSPKSGHDTVSWYQQALGQGPQFIFQYYEEEERQRGNFPDRFSGHQFPNYSSELNVNALLLGDSALYLCASIGQDSYEQYFGPGTRLTVT.

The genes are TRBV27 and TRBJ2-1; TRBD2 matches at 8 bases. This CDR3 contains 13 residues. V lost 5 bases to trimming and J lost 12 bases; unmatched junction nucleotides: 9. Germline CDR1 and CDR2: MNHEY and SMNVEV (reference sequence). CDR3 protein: CASSLREGLGQFF. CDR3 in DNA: TGTGCCAGCAGTCTCCGGGAGGGGCTTGGGCAGTTCTTC.

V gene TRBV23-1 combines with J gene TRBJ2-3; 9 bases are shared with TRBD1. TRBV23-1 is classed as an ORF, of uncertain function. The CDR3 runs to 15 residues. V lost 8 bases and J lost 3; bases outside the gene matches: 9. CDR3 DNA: TGCGCCAGCCCAAACCAGGGGACAGGGACAGATACGCAGTATTTT. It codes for CASPNQGTGTDTQYF.

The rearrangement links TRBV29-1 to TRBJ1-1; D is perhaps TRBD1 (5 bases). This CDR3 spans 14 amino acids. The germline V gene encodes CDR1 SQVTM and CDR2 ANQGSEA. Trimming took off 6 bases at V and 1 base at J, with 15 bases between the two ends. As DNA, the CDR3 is TGCAGCGTAGTACCTCTCCAGGGGAACACTGAAGCTTTCTTT. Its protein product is CSVVPLQGNTEAFF.

The CDR3 DNA follows: TGTGCCTGGGGGGGACAGGGCGCTAATTCACCCCTCCACTTT. It codes for CAWGGQGANSPLHF. This chain joins TRBV30 and TRBJ1-6; 9 nucleotides line up with TRBD1. CDR1 is GTSNPN, CDR2 SVGIG, per germline (reference sequence). The CDR3 length is 14 residues. V shed 5 bases and J 6 bases; nucleotides not matched to a gene: 5.

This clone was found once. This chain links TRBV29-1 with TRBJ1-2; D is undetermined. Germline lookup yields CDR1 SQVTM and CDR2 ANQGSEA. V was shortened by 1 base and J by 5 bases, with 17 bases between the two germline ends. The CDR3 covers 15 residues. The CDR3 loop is CSVEVSWETWYGYTF. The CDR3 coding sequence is TGCAGCGTTGAAGTTTCTTGGGAGACGTGGTATGGCTACACCTTC.

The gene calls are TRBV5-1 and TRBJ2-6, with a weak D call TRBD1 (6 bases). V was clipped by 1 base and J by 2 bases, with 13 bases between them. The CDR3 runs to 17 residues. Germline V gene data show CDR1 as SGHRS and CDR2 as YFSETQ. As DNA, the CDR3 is TGCGCCAGCAGCTTGAACAGGGCGATGCCTGGGGCCAACGTCCTGACTTTC. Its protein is CASSLNRAMPGANVLTF. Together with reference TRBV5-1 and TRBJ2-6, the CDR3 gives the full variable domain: KAGVTQTPRYLIKTRGQQVTLSCSPISGHRSVSWYQQTPGQGLQFLFEYFSETQRNKGNFPGRFSGRQFSNSRSEMNVSTLELGDSALYLCASSLNRAMPGANVLTFGAGSRLTVL.

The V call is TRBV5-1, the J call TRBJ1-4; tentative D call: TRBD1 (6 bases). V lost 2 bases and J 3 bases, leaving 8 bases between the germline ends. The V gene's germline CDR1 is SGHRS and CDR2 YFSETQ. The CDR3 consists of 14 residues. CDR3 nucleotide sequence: TGCGCCAGCAGCTTTAGGGGGTCTAATGAAAAACTGTTTTTT. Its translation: CASSFRGSNEKLFF.

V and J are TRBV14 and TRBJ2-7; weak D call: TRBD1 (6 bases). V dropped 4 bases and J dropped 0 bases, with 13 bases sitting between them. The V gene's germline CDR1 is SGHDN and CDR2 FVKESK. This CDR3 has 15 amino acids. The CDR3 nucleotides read TGTGCCAGCAGCCCCTTTACAGGGAGCTCCTACGAGCAGTACTTC. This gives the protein CASSPFTGSSYEQYF.

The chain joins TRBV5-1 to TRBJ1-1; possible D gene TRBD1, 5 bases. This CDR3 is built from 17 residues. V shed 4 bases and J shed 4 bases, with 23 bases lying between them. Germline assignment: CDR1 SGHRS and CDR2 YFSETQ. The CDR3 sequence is CASSVGVGRTELTEAFF. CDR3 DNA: TGCGCCAGCAGCGTAGGGGTTGGACGGACGGAGCTCACTGAAGCTTTCTTT.

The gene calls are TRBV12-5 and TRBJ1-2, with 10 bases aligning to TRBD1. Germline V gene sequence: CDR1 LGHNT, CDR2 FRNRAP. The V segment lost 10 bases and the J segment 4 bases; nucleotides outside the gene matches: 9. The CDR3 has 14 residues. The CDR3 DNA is TGTGCTACCCTCGGGGACAGGGGCCCCTATGGCTACACCTTC. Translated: CATLGDRGPYGYTF.

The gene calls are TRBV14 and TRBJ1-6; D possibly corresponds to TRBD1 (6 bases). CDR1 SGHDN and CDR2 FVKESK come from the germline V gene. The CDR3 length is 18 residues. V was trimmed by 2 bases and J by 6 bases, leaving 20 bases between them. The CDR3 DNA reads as TGTGCCAGCAGCCAAAATAGAGGCGTACAGGGCGCTAATTCACCCCTCCACTTT. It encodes CASSQNRGVQGANSPLHF.

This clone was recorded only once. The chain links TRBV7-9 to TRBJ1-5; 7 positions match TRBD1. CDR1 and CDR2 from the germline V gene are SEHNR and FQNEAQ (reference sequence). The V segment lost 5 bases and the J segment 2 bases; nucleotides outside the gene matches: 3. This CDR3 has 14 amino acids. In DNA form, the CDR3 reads TGTGCCAGCAGCCTAGGGACAGGCAATCAGCCCCAGCATTTT. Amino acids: CASSLGTGNQPQHF.